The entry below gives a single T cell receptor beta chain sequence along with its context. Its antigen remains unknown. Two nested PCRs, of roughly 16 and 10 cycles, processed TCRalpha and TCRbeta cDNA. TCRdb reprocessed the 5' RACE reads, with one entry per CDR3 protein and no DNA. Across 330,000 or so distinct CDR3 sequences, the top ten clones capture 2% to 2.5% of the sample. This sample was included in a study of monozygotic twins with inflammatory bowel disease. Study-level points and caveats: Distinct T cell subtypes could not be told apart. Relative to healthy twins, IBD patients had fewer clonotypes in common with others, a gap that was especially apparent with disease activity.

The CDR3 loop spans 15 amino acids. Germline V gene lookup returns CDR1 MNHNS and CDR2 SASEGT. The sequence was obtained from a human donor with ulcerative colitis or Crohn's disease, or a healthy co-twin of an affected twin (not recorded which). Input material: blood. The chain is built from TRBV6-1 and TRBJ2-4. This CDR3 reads CASSRTGGAKNIQYF.